This TCR beta chain came from a study of CXCR3-negative and CXCR3-positive naive CD8 T cells (dated by TCRdb to about 2019). Background for the entire study: Roughly 130 million TRB reads were obtained in total, roughly 1.5 +/- 0.3 million reads per library. Diversity and physicochemical repertoire analyses covered some eleven donors pooled from two independent experiments. For the TRBV-TRBJ cluster analysis, the naive subsets came from 5 donors, while the memory cells came from 3 donors. The paper's findings and limits, for the study overall: Both naive subsets had comparably high repertoire diversity, while memory CD8+ T cells had much lower repertoire diversity. TRBV-TRBJ usage was similar between naive CXCR3-negative and CXCR3-positive cells from the same donor, while memory cells showed distinct patterns. Because surface CD5, which is linked to self-reactivity in mice, was comparable between the naive subsets, TCR interaction strength was also inferred from TRB CDR3 physicochemical properties. CXCR3 expression partially decreased after cryopreservation, so most assays used freshly isolated PBMCs.

From its cysteine to its phenylalanine, the CDR3 spans 18 amino acids. No DNA is recorded. The CDR1 and CDR2 encoded by the germline V gene are SGHVS and FQNEAQ. A note on this clonotype: Its antigen has not been determined.

Instrument on record: NextSeq 550. The Human TCR Profiling Kit (MiLaboratory) was used to prepare UMI-labeled 5' RACE TRB cDNA libraries. cDNA synthesis used the entire amount of extracted RNA, and PCR amplification then used the entire amount of cDNA produced. Libraries were prepared in parallel with an identical number of PCR cycles. The authors' pipeline ran thus. MIGEC and MiXCR extracted about 50,000 +/- 10,000 unique UMI-labeled TRB cDNA molecules per library, requiring at least two reads per UMI. Each library averaged approximately 40,000 +/- 10,000 functional in-frame TRB CDR3 nucleotide clonotypes without stop codons. After each sample was downsampled to 5000 UMI-labeled TRB molecules, VDJtools was used to calculate diversity metrics such as normalized Shannon-Wiener and Chao1. Clonotype-size-weighted physicochemical properties of the central five CDR3 residues (interaction energy, strength, volume and Kidera factor 4) were computed in VDJtools. TCRdb reprocessed the reads and assigns one entry to each CDR3 protein sequence, leaving out DNA. None of the V and J calls come from the authors' own analysis; TCRdb made them. The sample table gives 35,000 to 50,000 distinct CDR3 sequences. The ten biggest clones cover approximately 12% of the sample.

Each CD8+ T cell subset was flow-sorted in triplicate, with about 320,000 cells per subset placed directly into RLT lysis buffer. Peripheral blood mononuclear cells were isolated from buffy coats using standard density gradient centrifugation. Total RNA was extracted from sorted cells using an RNeasy Mini Kit. Rearrangement joined TRBV7-8 to TRBJ2-1; the D call from TCRdb, TRBD2, cannot be confirmed without DNA. The receptor's source is a human donor in good health. Some clones in this sample may be carry-over from other donors' samples. Material for sequencing was memory CD8+ T cells from blood. The sample's cell subset or site, from its label and the paper: conventional CD8+ memory T cells (TMEM), sorted as controls. The CDR3 corresponds to CASSDLGLAGGYDNEQFF.